This T cell receptor beta chain came from a study of shared clonotypes between healthy human individuals. The CDR3 is 13 amino acids. CDR1 is MNHNY and CDR2 is SVGAGI in the germline V gene (reference sequence). The assay was immunoSEQ multiplex PCR, and TCRdb's table has in-frame clones only and misses some. The repertoire holds approximately 1.5 million clones, with approximately 98.5% as singletons. This clone is a singleton in its sample. Germline and junction disagree at one end, which may indicate a read error. The receptor was isolated from a man aged 30-40 years in good health. The chain is built from TRBV6-6 and TRBJ2-2; D perhaps matches TRBD2 (6 bases). Sample: naive CD4+ T cells sorted from blood. Subset: CD45RA+ positively selected. CDR3 nucleotide sequence: TGTGCCAGCAGCCCCCCCGGTGCCGGGGGGCTGTTTTTT. Its translation is CASSPPGAGGLFF.